This is a list of T cell receptor beta chains from one sample in a study of cytomegalovirus exposure and HLA in healthy donors. The table came from immunoSEQ multiplex PCR; TCRdb's copy has only in-frame clones and leaves some out. The table has roughly 190,000 clones, 83% seen once. Input material: PBMCs. These receptors all stem from a man aged 35-49 years in good health and CMV-seropositive. Each CDR3 is given without its conserved first and last residue.

V gene	J gene	CDR3 protein
TRBV15	TRBJ1-2	ATSRDQGSVGYGYT
TRBV7-9	TRBJ2-4	ASSQTSGRKNIQY
TRBV19	TRBJ2-1	ASRHPLGGSPYNEQF
TRBV7-6	TRBJ2-1	ASSPLGGNGEQF
TRBV5-6	TRBJ2-7	ASSLIAGNEQY
TRBV7-2	TRBJ2-5	ASSRQANQETQY
TRBV29-1	TRBJ1-5	SVTGQGGQPQH
TRBV7-9	TRBJ2-6	ASSLQATNVLT
TRBV28	TRBJ1-1	ASSYTGGTEAF
TRBV2	TRBJ2-7	ASSAGTSGYQQY
TRBV7-9	TRBJ2-1	ASSLRTSGRAGGEQF
TRBV5-5	TRBJ1-2	ASSFQTGDFGGYT
TRBV28	TRBJ1-1	ASSERTGRNTEAF
TRBV7-9	TRBJ2-3	ASSLGQTDSTDTQY
TRBV19	TRBJ1-2	ASSRGWQGTYGYT
TRBV5-1	TRBJ2-7	ASSLDSAGNEQY
TRBV5-1	TRBJ1-1	ASSFGLSMGEAF
TRBV9	TRBJ1-5	ASSVAGQRNQPQH
TRBV7-6	TRBJ2-1	ASSLGGTESYNGQF
TRBV19	TRBJ2-7	ASSIGPSSEQY
TRBV28	TRBJ1-1	ASTLRFSNTEAF
TRBV5-1	TRBJ2-3	ASSLVTFSGRPGTDTQY
TRBV28	TRBJ2-5	ASSPPTGEGTQY
TRBV2	TRBJ2-3	ASSSASGGSTDTQY
TRBV6-6	TRBJ2-2	ASSYSTGLAAGELF
TRBV29-1	TRBJ1-2	SVSPAGAEGYT
TRBV2	TRBJ1-5	ASSVGLSNQPQH
TRBV29-1	TRBJ2-5	SVPGLAGGLETQY
TRBV5-6	TRBJ2-2	ASSSPGQTFTGELF